The sequence of this TCR beta chain was determined in a study of T cells in Graves' hyperthyroidism and ophthalmopathy. Study-wide results and limits: Within blood appeared most thyroid clonotypes that had expanded above 0.001. The model anticipated ophthalmopathy a median around six months pre-onset.

There were TCR beta CDR3 regions amplified from RNA transcripts. The primer set for the first-round RT-PCR of the TCR CDR3 was HTBI. Via MiXCR, TCRdb re-called the multiplex PCR reads, giving one row per CDR3 protein. The data hold more than 500,000 distinct CDR3 sequences, with 40% to 50% observed a single time. Thyroid ultrasound and orbital computed tomography, with clinical symptoms and serum thyroxine and TRAb, informed diagnoses. As regards this clonotype: Its antigen remains unidentified.

CDR1 and CDR2 (germline): SQVTM, ANQGSEA. This CDR3 contains 14 residues. Trimming took 3 bases from V and 4 from J; bases not matched to a gene: 7. Sample: peripheral blood or thyroid tissue (not recorded which). The V gene is TRBV29-1, the J gene TRBJ2-7; 9 nucleotides match TRBD1. The sequence came from an adult woman with Graves' disease, either hyperthyroidism or ophthalmopathy (not recorded which). Here the CDR3 DNA reads TGCAGCGTTGACCTCCCGGACAGGGGTTACGAGCAGTACTTC. Its protein is CSVDLPDRGYEQYF.